This TCR beta chain was found in a study of blood T cells in healthy people across ages. The use of a sample-barcoded 5' primer and a J-beta primer mix characterized a second PCR of roughly 7 to 11 cycles. Every cDNA was tagged by a template-switch adaptor with 12 random nucleotides. TCRdb fed the 5' RACE reads into MiXCR, producing one record per CDR3 protein. Among roughly 1.6 million distinct CDR3 sequences, roughly a third were seen once, and the ten largest hold roughly 10%. Germline V gene lookup returns CDR1 DFQATT and CDR2 SNEGSKA (reference sequence). There are 15 residues in the CDR3. Trimming stripped 6 bases from V and 0 bases from J, with 18 bases between. This clonotype was counted only a few times.

Material for sequencing was blood. This clonotype was obtained from a woman younger than 45 in good health. V gene TRBV20-1 combines with J gene TRBJ2-7; D is possibly TRBD1 or TRBD2 (5 bases each). The CDR3 sequence is CSAPRGAPSSYEQYF. The CDR3 DNA follows: TGCAGTGCCCCCAGAGGGGCCCCAAGCTCCTACGAGCAGTACTTC.